The 24 T cell receptor beta chains below come from one sample, sequenced in a study of response to subunit inactivated influenza vaccine. TCRdb ran MiXCR on the RT-PCR reads and lists one entry per CDR3 protein. The sample records a few hundred thousand distinct CDR3 sequences, around 15% being singletons. Specimen: PBMCs from blood, collected 11 to 12 days after vaccination. The receptor source for this set is a man aged 50 to 60 who received an inactivated influenza vaccine.

This clonotype was counted a few times. This sequence joins TRBV20-1 and TRBJ2-4; D remains ambiguous. V lost 5 bases and J 1 base, leaving 9 bases between the germline ends. This CDR3 has 13 residues. Germline V CDR1 and CDR2: DFQATT, SNEGSKA (reference sequence). The CDR3: CSAYVQAKNIQYF. In nucleotides, the CDR3 is TGCAGTGCTTACGTCCAGGCCAAAAACATTCAGTACTTC.

The CDR3 coding sequence is TGTGCCAGTAGTGAGGCCGAGTATCGGCCCCAGCATTTT. Translated, it gives CASSEAEYRPQHF. The V gene is TRBV19, the J gene TRBJ1-5; no clear D. CDR1 is LNHDA and CDR2 is SQIVND in the germline V gene (reference sequence). This CDR3 has 13 residues. V dropped 5 bases and J dropped 9 bases, with 14 bases sitting between them.

The rearrangement uses TRBV7-9 and TRBJ2-1; 10 nucleotides match TRBD1. V was clipped by 5 bases and J by 9 bases; unmatched bases: 13. Per the germline V gene, CDR1 is SEHNR and CDR2 is FQNEAQ (reference sequence). The CDR3 covers 16 residues. Here the CDR3 DNA reads TGTGCCAGCAGCCCTTTGGGACAGGGGAAAGGCTTTGAGCAGTTCTTC. This gives the protein CASSPLGQGKGFEQFF. The full variable domain, completed using reference TRBV7-9 and TRBJ2-1, is DTGVSQNPRHKITKRGQNVTFRCDPISEHNRLYWYRQTLGQGPEFLTYFQNEAQLEKSRLLSDRFSAERPKGSFSTLEIQRTEQGDSAMYLCASSPLGQGKGFEQFFGPGTRLTVL.

This chain joins TRBV5-1 and TRBJ2-3; D possibly corresponds to TRBD1 (6 bases). The germline V and J ends were trimmed by 0 bases and 3 bases, with 14 bases remaining between them. The CDR3 has 16 amino acids. Germline V lookup: CDR1 SGHRS, CDR2 YFSETQ. CDR3 sequence (DNA): TGCGCCAGCAGCTTGGCCGGACAGTCTTGGACAGATACGCAGTATTTT. It codes for CASSLAGQSWTDTQYF.

The V gene is TRBV10-3, the J gene TRBJ1-1; a possible D gene is TRBD1 (5 bases). V lost 10 bases to trimming and J lost 1 base, with 16 bases between them. The CDR3 is 14 residues long. In germline, CDR1 is ENHRY, CDR2 SYGVKD. CDR3 loop: CATTLGGGNTEAFF. CDR3 sequence (DNA): TGTGCCACCACGCTCGGGGGTGGGAACACTGAAGCTTTCTTT.

The rearrangement links TRBV29-1 to TRBJ2-7; 9 bases line up with TRBD1. The CDR3 spans 13 residues. The germline V gene has CDR1 SQVTM and CDR2 ANQGSEA. After removal of 3 bases from V and 7 bases from J, the junction contained 7 bases not matched to a gene. The CDR3 nucleotides read TGCAGCGTTGAGGGGACAGGGATTAGGGAGCAGTACTTC. Encoded protein: CSVEGTGIREQYF.

This clonotype was picked up a small number of times. The rearrangement links TRBV20-1 to TRBJ1-6; TRBD1 aligns across 9 bases. CDR3 length: 15 amino acids. V dropped 5 bases and J dropped 10; count of bases not matched to a gene: 12. Germline loops: CDR1 DFQATT, CDR2 SNEGSKA (reference sequence). The CDR3 protein is CSARHLQGALSPLHF. CDR3 DNA sequence: TGCAGTGCTCGACACCTACAGGGGGCCCTGTCACCCCTCCACTTT.

This rearrangement joins TRBV6-1 to TRBJ2-1, with D tentatively TRBD2 (6 bases). Looked up from germline, CDR1 is MNHNS and CDR2 is SASEGT. V gave up 8 bases and J gave up 6 bases, with 20 bases separating them. The CDR3 is 15 amino acids. CDR3 DNA: TGTGCCAGCGGGGCGGGATCCACCTCGGCCAATGAGCAGTTCTTC. It encodes CASGAGSTSANEQFF.

This clonotype has only a few counts. The chain has TRBV4-1 and TRBJ2-1, with 8 bases matching TRBD2. Trimming removed 0 bases from V and 2 bases from J; junction bases left unmatched: 3. Looked up from germline, CDR1 is MGHRA and CDR2 is YSYEKL. The CDR3 runs 16 residues. The CDR3 DNA sequence: TGCGCCAGCAGCCAAGAGCTAGCGGGCCCCTACAATGAGCAGTTCTTC. As protein: CASSQELAGPYNEQFF.

There are a few counts of this clonotype. The genes are TRBV20-1 and TRBJ2-7; D perhaps matches TRBD2 (6 bases). The CDR3 has 14 residues. Per germline, CDR1 DFQATT and CDR2 SNEGSKA (reference sequence). The V end was cut by 0 bases, the J end by 3 bases, with 12 bases between. This CDR3 is CSARDQGGHYEQYF. CDR3 coding DNA: TGCAGTGCTAGAGATCAAGGAGGGCACTACGAGCAGTACTTC.

This clonotype has just a few counts. The chain employs TRBV20-1 and TRBJ2-5; the D call may be TRBD1 or TRBD2 (5 bases each). CDR3 size: 14 residues. V lost 8 bases to trimming and J lost 4 bases, with 20 bases between them. Germline values: CDR1 DFQATT, CDR2 SNEGSKA (reference sequence). This CDR3 reads CSLEGRRGSETQYF. CDR3 DNA: TGCAGTTTAGAGGGGCGCCGAGGGTCAGAGACCCAGTACTTC.

The chain combines TRBV12-3 or TRBV12-4 with TRBJ2-1; D may correspond to TRBD1 or TRBD2 (6 bases each). V lost 4 bases and J 8 bases, leaving 18 bases between the germline ends. The CDR3 is made up of 15 amino acids. In DNA, the CDR3 is TGTGCCAGCAGTTCCTGGGGACTGGGGGGCCATGAGCAGTTCTTC. Protein: CASSSWGLGGHEQFF.

Only a few counts were recorded for this clonotype. The genes are TRBV20-1 and TRBJ1-6; no clear D gene. Germline CDR1 is DFQATT and CDR2 is SNEGSKA (reference sequence). The CDR3 covers 14 residues. V lost 3 bases, J lost 4 bases, and 10 bases lay in between. The CDR3: CSASEGLYNSPLHF. The CDR3 region has the DNA TGCAGTGCTAGTGAAGGGTTATATAATTCACCCCTCCACTTT.

J is TRBJ2-2 and V is TRBV4-3; D possibly uses TRBD1 or TRBD2 (5 bases each). Trimming cost V 1 base and J 3 bases, with 15 bases left between them. The CDR3 extends over 17 amino acids. The V gene's germline CDR1 is LGHNA and CDR2 YSLEER. The CDR3 DNA follows: TGCGCCAGCAGCCAAGCCGGGACCCTGAGGGACACCGGGGAGCTGTTTTTT. This encodes CASSQAGTLRDTGELFF.

The chain has TRBV27 and TRBJ2-7; D not resolved. The CDR3 consists of 12 residues. CDR1 and CDR2 from the germline V gene are MNHEY and SMNVEV (reference sequence). V gave up 8 bases and J gave up 2 bases, with 10 bases separating them. CDR3 protein: CASLDLTYEQYF. CDR3 in DNA: TGTGCCAGCCTAGATCTTACCTACGAGCAGTACTTC.

This chain links TRBV20-1 with TRBJ1-1; D is possibly TRBD1 (6 bases). Germline V gene sequence: CDR1 DFQATT, CDR2 SNEGSKA (reference sequence). The CDR3 runs 15 residues. Trimming took 1 base from V and 4 from J, leaving 16 bases between them. CDR3 in amino acids: CSARVRAGVRTEAFF. CDR3 nucleotides: TGCAGTGCTAGAGTTCGGGCAGGGGTTCGCACTGAAGCTTTCTTT.

The chain employs TRBV4-2 and TRBJ2-2, with 7 bases aligning to TRBD2. The CDR3 covers 16 residues. J was trimmed by 2 bases and V by 0 bases; bases with no gene match: 3. The germline CDR1 and CDR2 sequences are LGHNA and YNFKEQ. The CDR3 nucleotides read TGTGCCAGCAGCCAAGATACTAGCGCAAACACCGGGGAGCTGTTTTTT. It yields the protein CASSQDTSANTGELFF.

The chain links TRBV20-1 to TRBJ2-1, with unresolved D. Trimming pared 0 bases from V and 2 bases from J, leaving 11 bases between. The CDR3 is 15 amino acids. Germline assignment: CDR1 DFQATT and CDR2 SNEGSKA (reference sequence). CDR3 amino acids: CSARDLAEPYNEQFF. CDR3 sequence (DNA): TGCAGTGCTAGAGATCTGGCCGAGCCCTACAATGAGCAGTTCTTC.

This chain joins TRBV6-1 and TRBJ1-4; D is uncertain. Trimming shortened V by 3 bases and J by 4 bases, and 9 bases separated the two germline ends. Germline CDR1 is MNHNS and CDR2 is SASEGT. The CDR3 spans 14 residues. As DNA, the CDR3 is TGTGCCAGCAGTGACAGAATTCGTAATGAAAAACTGTTTTTT. It yields the protein CASSDRIRNEKLFF.

This clonotype was seen a few times. The chain uses TRBV10-3 and TRBJ2-2; the match to TRBD1 covers 9 bases. Per germline, CDR1 ENHRY and CDR2 SYGVKD. This CDR3 contains 14 residues. The junction had 5 bases not matched to a gene; V was cut back by 3 bases and J by 9 bases. CDR3 DNA: TGTGCCATCAGTGATACCGGGACAGGGAGGGAGCTGTTTTTT. It codes for CAISDTGTGRELFF.

This clonotype occurred a few times. V is TRBV9 and J is TRBJ1-2, with a weak D call TRBD1 (5 bases). This CDR3 comprises 15 residues. Germline V gives CDR1 SGDLS, CDR2 YYNGEE. V lost 2 bases to trimming and J lost 2 bases, with 13 bases between them. CDR3 in amino acids: CASSVGDLPNYGYTF. The CDR3 DNA is TGTGCCAGCAGCGTGGGGGACCTCCCAAACTATGGCTACACCTTC.

The table lists this clonotype with a few counts. The rearrangement links TRBV7-9 to TRBJ2-2, with 9 bases identical to TRBD1. V lost 5 bases, J lost 3 bases, and 7 bases stayed unmatched. CDR1 and CDR2 from the germline V gene are SEHNR and FQNEAQ (reference sequence). The CDR3 runs 16 residues. CDR3 sequence: CASSPSGTGYTGELFF. The DNA of the CDR3 is TGTGCCAGCAGCCCGAGCGGGACAGGGTACACCGGGGAGCTGTTTTTT.

V usage is TRBV10-3 and J usage is TRBJ2-2; 8 bases are a match to TRBD2. The CDR3 loop spans 15 amino acids. Per the germline V gene, CDR1 is ENHRY and CDR2 is SYGVKD. Germline trimming cut 6 bases from V and 5 bases from J; bases unmatched to any gene: 8. The CDR3 region is CAIRRTSWGTGELFF. The CDR3 nucleotides read TGTGCCATCAGAAGGACTAGCTGGGGAACCGGGGAGCTGTTTTTT.

This clonotype was counted only a few times. The gene calls are TRBV9 and TRBJ1-2; D is perhaps TRBD1 (5 bases). CDR3 length: 14 amino acids. From germline, CDR1 is SGDLS and CDR2 YYNGEE. V gave up 2 bases and J gave up 6 bases, with 14 bases separating them. The CDR3 region is CASSVGPGFDGYTF. CDR3 nucleotides: TGTGCCAGCAGCGTGGGACCAGGGTTTGATGGCTACACCTTC.